The TCR beta chain under discussion was sequenced for a study of blood T cell repertoires in COVID-19. Study context: The study drew acute and convalescent COVID-19 samples from the United States, Italy and Spain. From T cells, B-cell-depleted T cells, or PBMCs came the material, which was cDNA or gDNA.

Of note for this clone: Compared with germline, one end of the junction differs, possibly owing to a read error.

Methods used by the authors: Amplifying reference gene primers gave estimates of nucleated cell counts. The method was immunoSEQ multiplex PCR; TCRdb's version includes in-frame clones alone and lacks a portion of them. Clonal size and the V and J genes are those of that table, whereas D and trimming came from the DNA. The sample comprises some 25,000 clones, about 89% of which are singletons, and 9.7% rests with the top ten. The CDR3 has 16 residues. Germline-derived CDR1 and CDR2 are KGHDR and SFDVKD. Sequencing used peripheral blood. This receptor was taken from a man aged 70-80 years with acute or convalescent COVID-19. The chain has TRBV24-1 and TRBJ2-2; 13 bases are shared with TRBD2. In DNA, the CDR3 is TGTGCCGCCAGCCGGGGACTAGCGGGATTGGGCGGGGAGCTGTTTTTT. Protein: CAASRGLAGLGGELFF.